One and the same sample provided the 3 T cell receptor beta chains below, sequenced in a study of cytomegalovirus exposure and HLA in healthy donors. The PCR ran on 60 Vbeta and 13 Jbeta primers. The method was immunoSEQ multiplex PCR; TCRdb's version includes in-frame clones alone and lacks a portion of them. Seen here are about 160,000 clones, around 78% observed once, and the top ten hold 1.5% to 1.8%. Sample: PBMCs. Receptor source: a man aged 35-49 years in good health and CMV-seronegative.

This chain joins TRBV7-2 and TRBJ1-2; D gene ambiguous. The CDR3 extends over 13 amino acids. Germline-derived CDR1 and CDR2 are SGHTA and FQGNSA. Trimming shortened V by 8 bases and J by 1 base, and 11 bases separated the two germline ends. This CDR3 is CASQADYNYGYTF. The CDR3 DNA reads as TGTGCCAGCCAGGCAGACTATAACTATGGCTACACCTTC.

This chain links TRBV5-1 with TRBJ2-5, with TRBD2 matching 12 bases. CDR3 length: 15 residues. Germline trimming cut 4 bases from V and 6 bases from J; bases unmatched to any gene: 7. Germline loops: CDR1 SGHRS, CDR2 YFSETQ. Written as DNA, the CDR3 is TGCGCCAGCAGCCTGACTAGCGGGAGTATCCAGACCCAGTACTTC. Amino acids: CASSLTSGSIQTQYF. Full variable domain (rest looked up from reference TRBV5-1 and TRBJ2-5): KAGVTQTPRYLIKTRGQQVTLSCSPISGHRSVSWYQQTPGQGLQFLFEYFSETQRNKGNFPGRFSGRQFSNSRSEMNVSTLELGDSALYLCASSLTSGSIQTQYFGPGTRLLVL.

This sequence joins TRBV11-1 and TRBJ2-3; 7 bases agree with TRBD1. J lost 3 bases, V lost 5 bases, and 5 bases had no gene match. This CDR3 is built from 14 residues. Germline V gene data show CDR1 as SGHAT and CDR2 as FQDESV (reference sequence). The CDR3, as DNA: TGTGCCAGCAGCGCCGTACAGGGGACAGATACGCAGTATTTT. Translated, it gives CASSAVQGTDTQYF.